These 17 T cell receptor beta chains share one sample of origin, sequenced in a study of blood T cell repertoires in COVID-19. Some clones are missing from TCRdb's copy, which holds only in-frame ones; the method was immunoSEQ multiplex PCR. The sample consists of hundreds of thousands of clones, roughly 88% of them appearing once. Sequencing was done on a sample of peripheral blood. These receptors all stem from a woman in her forties or fifties with COVID-19, enrolled during active disease.

This chain joins TRBV30 and TRBJ1-5; D is possibly TRBD1 (5 bases). Germline V gene data show CDR1 as GTSNPN and CDR2 as SVGIG (reference sequence). Trimming took 3 bases from V and 1 from J, leaving 19 bases between them. The CDR3 is 17 amino acids. The CDR3 bases are TGTGCCTGGAGCTTACCCTCGGGGGTAGCAAGCAATCAGCCCCAGCATTTT. This gives the protein CAWSLPSGVASNQPQHF.

This chain joins TRBV7-2 and TRBJ1-1, with D possibly matching TRBD1 (5 bases). Trimming took 1 base from V and 11 from J, leaving 14 bases between them. CDR1 is SGHTA and CDR2 is FQGNSA in the germline V gene. The CDR3 covers 13 residues. The DNA for the CDR3 is TGTGCCAGCAGCTTAGTCGGGGGGATAGGGGCTTTCTTT. Protein sequence: CASSLVGGIGAFF.

The chain is built from TRBV19 and TRBJ2-3; possibly TRBD1 for D (5 bases). The CDR3 length is 10 residues. Germline V gene data show CDR1 as LNHDA and CDR2 as SQIVND (reference sequence). Trimming removed 10 bases at V and 6 bases at J, with 8 bases between. The CDR3 is CATSGDTQYF. Here the CDR3 DNA reads TGTGCCACGTCAGGGGATACGCAGTATTTT. Together with reference TRBV19 and TRBJ2-3, the CDR3 gives the full variable domain: DGGITQSPKYLFRKEGQNVTLSCEQNLNHDAMYWYRQDPGQGLRLIYYSQIVNDFQKGDIAEGYSVSREKKESFPLTVTSAQKNPTAFYLCATSGDTQYFGPGTRLTVL.

The chain combines TRBV9 with TRBJ1-5; 9 positions match TRBD1. J was trimmed by 7 bases and V by 5 bases; bases with no gene match: 10. Germline V gene data show CDR1 as SGDLS and CDR2 as YYNGEE. CDR3 length: 15 amino acids. CDR3 amino acids: CASSGTGRARQPQHF. The CDR3 DNA reads TGTGCCAGCAGTGGGACAGGGAGGGCACGACAGCCCCAGCATTTT.

The chain links TRBV11-1 to TRBJ2-2; weak D call: TRBD1 (5 bases). The CDR3 is 14 residues long. Germline values: CDR1 SGHAT, CDR2 FQDESV (reference sequence). V lost 5 bases, J lost 2 bases, and 9 bases lay in between. CDR3 sequence (DNA): TGTGCCAGCAGCACTGACAGAAACACCGGGGAGCTGTTTTTT. Amino acids: CASSTDRNTGELFF.

In this sample, this clone turned up a few times. The same CDR3 also results from other DNA sequences found in this sample. This chain connects TRBV2 to TRBJ1-2; 7 nucleotides line up with TRBD1. The germline V gene encodes CDR1 SNHLY and CDR2 FYNNEI. This CDR3 contains 14 residues. V trimming: 1 base; J trimming: 4 bases; junction bases outside the gene matches: 3. The CDR3 DNA follows: TGTGCCAGCAGTGAAGATAACAGGGGCTATGGCTACACCTTC. It specifies CASSEDNRGYGYTF.

The chain combines TRBV7-8 with TRBJ2-7; 8 nucleotides agree with TRBD1. Germline V gives CDR1 SGHVS, CDR2 FQNEAQ. There are 17 residues in the CDR3. V was clipped by 2 bases and J by 3 bases; unmatched bases: 12. Written as DNA, the CDR3 is TGTGCCAGCAGCTTAAACTCGGACAGGGCACTTCTCTACGAGCAGTACTTC. It translates to CASSLNSDRALLYEQYF.

This chain uses TRBV11-2 with TRBJ1-1, with TRBD1 matching 8 bases. V trimming: 0 bases; J trimming: 4 bases; junction bases outside the gene matches: 10. Looked up from germline, CDR1 is SGHAT and CDR2 is FQNNGV. The CDR3 is made up of 17 amino acids. The CDR3 nucleotides are TGTGCCAGCAGCTTAGAAGCGGCAGGGGGCAGGACCACTGAAGCTTTCTTT. It is translated as CASSLEAAGGRTTEAFF.

The V and J genes are TRBV24-1 and TRBJ2-5; 7 nucleotides match TRBD1. V was clipped by 1 base and J by 7 bases; unmatched bases: 14. This CDR3 spans 17 amino acids. Looked up from germline, CDR1 is KGHDR and CDR2 is SFDVKD. As DNA, the CDR3 is TGTGCCACCAGTGATTTAACCGGGACAGCTTATTGGGGGACCCAGTACTTC. Residues: CATSDLTGTAYWGTQYF.

V gene TRBV9 combines with J gene TRBJ2-5, with D perhaps matching TRBD2 (5 bases). V lost 4 bases to trimming and J lost 1 base, with 14 bases between them. Germline V gene sequence: CDR1 SGDLS, CDR2 YYNGEE. CDR3 length: 15 residues. CDR3 sequence reads: CASSSTAGVQETQYF. The CDR3 DNA is TGTGCCAGCAGCTCCACCGCGGGCGTCCAAGAGACCCAGTACTTC.

The genes are TRBV6-1 and TRBJ1-2; TRBD1 matches 7 bases. The CDR3 consists of 17 residues. Trimming at V came to 3 bases and at J to 4 bases, leaving 14 bases not matched to a gene. Germline V gene sequence: CDR1 MNHNS, CDR2 SASEGT. CDR3 loop: CASSEGPGTVDVYGYTF. The CDR3 DNA sequence: TGTGCCAGCAGTGAGGGGCCGGGGACAGTAGATGTCTATGGCTACACCTTC.

The chain recombines TRBV13 with TRBJ1-1, with 8 nucleotides matching TRBD1. V lost 5 bases and J lost 9; bases outside the gene matches: 5. CDR3 length: 12 amino acids. The germline V gene has CDR1 PRHDT and CDR2 FYEKMQ (reference sequence). In DNA form, the CDR3 reads TGTGCCAGCAGCCCTGGACAGGGCCAAGCTTTCTTT. It specifies CASSPGQGQAFF.

The chain uses TRBV4-1 and TRBJ1-1; TRBD1 might be the D (5 bases). V lost 2 bases and J lost 2, with 12 bases in between. Germline V gene sequence: CDR1 MGHRA, CDR2 YSYEKL. CDR3 length: 15 residues. In DNA, the CDR3 is TGCGCCAGCAGCCAACCTGACAGAATAAACACTGAAGCTTTCTTT. It translates to CASSQPDRINTEAFF.

J is TRBJ1-3 and V is TRBV25-1, with D possibly matching TRBD1 (5 bases). Germline V lookup: CDR1 MGHDK, CDR2 SYGVNS. CDR3 length: 11 residues. V shed 11 bases and J shed 2 bases, with 7 bases lying between them. The CDR3 DNA follows: TGTGCCGTCAGGGCTGGAAACACCATATATTTT. It specifies CAVRAGNTIYF.

This clone was seen only a few times. DNA for the CDR3: TGTGCCAGCGGGAGGGGGGGCGCTTACGAGCAGTACTTC. Encoded protein: CASGRGGAYEQYF. This sequence joins TRBV6-5 and TRBJ2-7; possible D gene TRBD2, 7 bases. The CDR3 has 13 amino acids. Germline CDR1 is MNHEY and CDR2 is SVGAGI. Between the trimmed V and J ends, which lost 8 bases and 4 bases, there was a span of 15 bases.

The V gene is TRBV5-4, the J gene TRBJ2-3; D remains unclear. Trimming took 0 bases from V and 0 from J, leaving 5 bases between them. Germline CDR1 and CDR2: SGHNT and YYREEE (reference sequence). This CDR3 is built from 14 residues. CDR3 sequence: CASSLAQSTDTQYF. The DNA for the CDR3 is TGTGCCAGCAGCTTGGCCCAGAGCACAGATACGCAGTATTTT.

This clone was counted a few times. This chain uses TRBV5-1 with TRBJ2-5; 7 bases are a match to TRBD2. V trimming: 4 bases; J trimming: 3 bases; junction bases outside the gene matches: 6. Per the germline V gene, CDR1 is SGHRS and CDR2 is YFSETQ. The CDR3 covers 14 residues. The CDR3 DNA sequence: TGCGCCAGCAGCCCGGGACTATACGAAGAGACCCAGTACTTC. It translates to CASSPGLYEETQYF.